Following are 11 T cell receptor beta chains from one sample sequenced in a study of PD-1 blockade in classical Hodgkin lymphoma. Noted time point: cycle 4 day 1 (C4D1), after 6 weeks of nivolumab. In every patient, relapse followed autologous stem cell transplantation, while exposure to brentuximab vedotin differed. TCRdb keeps only in-frame clones here, not all; method: immunoSEQ multiplex PCR. The sample lists 20,000 to 30,000 clones, under 90% occurring once. The sequencing here drew on peripheral blood mononuclear cells (PBMCs), taken before the fourth cycle of nivolumab. These receptors all stem from a human donor with classical Hodgkin lymphoma.

V gene TRBV21-1 combines with J gene TRBJ1-2. TRBV21-1 is a documented pseudogene. The CDR3 contains 17 residues. This CDR3 reads CASSKGTAGNLSYGYTF. CDR3 bases: TGTGCCAGCAGCAAAGGGACGGCGGGTAATCTAAGCTATGGCTACACCTTC.

The chain combines TRBV5-4 with TRBJ1-6; D might be TRBD1 (6 bases). Trimming shortened V by 5 bases and J by 12 bases, and 12 bases separated the two germline ends. The CDR3 has 12 amino acids. Germline lookup yields CDR1 SGHNT and CDR2 YYREEE (reference sequence). The CDR3 is CASSLPGQPLHF. CDR3 DNA sequence: TGTGCCAGCAGTTTACCGGGACAACCCCTCCACTTT. The full variable domain, in which reference TRBV5-4 and TRBJ1-6 provide the parts outside the CDR3, is ETGVTQSPTHLIKTRGQQVTLRCSSQSGHNTVSWYQQALGQGPQFIFQYYREEENGRGNFPPRFSGLQFPNYSSELNVNALELDDSALYLCASSLPGQPLHFGNGTRLTVT.

The V call is TRBV16, the J call TRBJ1-3; 7 nucleotides align to TRBD1. Germline loops: CDR1 KGHSY, CDR2 FQNENV. Trimming removed 1 base from V and 9 bases from J; junction bases left unmatched: 3. This CDR3 region has 13 residues. The CDR3 protein is CASSQYRGSTIYF. CDR3 DNA sequence: TGTGCCAGCAGCCAATACAGGGGCAGCACCATATATTTT.

The chain is built from TRBV11-1 and TRBJ1-1; D unclear. CDR3 length: 11 amino acids. Germline V gene data show CDR1 as SGHAT and CDR2 as FQDESV (reference sequence). V gave up 5 bases and J gave up 5 bases, with 6 bases separating them. The CDR3 bases are TGTGCCAGCAGCGCCCGGACTGAAGCTTTCTTT. Amino acids: CASSARTEAFF.

The chain has TRBV11-2 and TRBJ2-7; D remains ambiguous. V lost 5 bases and J 4 bases, leaving 12 bases between the germline ends. CDR1 and CDR2 from the germline V gene are SGHAT and FQNNGV. The CDR3 sequence is 13 residues long. The CDR3 sequence is CASSLGTLYEQYF. In DNA form, the CDR3 reads TGTGCCAGCAGCCTCGGTACCCTGTACGAGCAGTACTTC.

This chain uses TRBV5-4 with TRBJ2-1; D assignment may be TRBD1 or TRBD2 (5 bases each). CDR1 is SGHNT, CDR2 YYREEE, per germline (reference sequence). This CDR3 region has 17 residues. V lost 2 bases and J 8 bases, leaving 23 bases between the germline ends. The CDR3: CASSFLPRGLKIYEQFF. In nucleotides, the CDR3 is TGTGCCAGCAGCTTTCTCCCGAGGGGCCTAAAGATATATGAGCAGTTCTTC.

This chain links TRBV4-1 with TRBJ2-7, with no clear D. The germline gives CDR1 MGHRA, CDR2 YSYEKL. V was pared by 6 bases and J by 2 bases, with 14 bases between. The CDR3 extends over 14 amino acids. The CDR3 protein is CASRGPAPAYEQYF. CDR3 coding DNA: TGCGCCAGCAGAGGGCCAGCCCCAGCCTACGAGCAGTACTTC.

The V and J genes are TRBV27 and TRBJ2-5; D may be TRBD2 (6 bases). With the DNA end fitting TRBJ2-7 better, the J assignment may be wrong. CDR1 and CDR2 (germline): MNHEY, SMNVEV (reference sequence). This CDR3 region has 14 residues. The CDR3 region is CASSLQNGGYEQYF. The CDR3 DNA reads as TGTGCCAGCAGTTTACAAAACGGGGGATACGAGCAGTACTTC.

The rearrangement uses TRBV7-2 and TRBJ2-7; TRBD2 matches at 14 bases. This CDR3 is 15 amino acids long. The germline gives CDR1 SGHTA, CDR2 FQGNSA. With V trimmed by 5 bases and J by 2 bases, 2 bases remained unmatched. The CDR3 coding sequence is TGTGCCAGCAGCGTGGGACTAGCGGGAGCCTACGAGCAGTACTTC. Translation: CASSVGLAGAYEQYF.

V and J are TRBV5-4 and TRBJ2-1; D may correspond to TRBD1 or TRBD2 (6 bases each). Trimming cost V 3 bases and J 10 bases, with 11 bases left between them. This CDR3 spans 12 amino acids. CDR1 and CDR2 (germline): SGHNT, YYREEE (reference sequence). CDR3 DNA: TGTGCCAGCAGCTGGGGGGCGGGAGAGCAGTTCTTC. It specifies CASSWGAGEQFF.

The CDR3 bases are TGTGCCTGCTGCTATGGCTACACCTTC. Its protein product is CACCYGYTF. V and J are TRBV30 and TRBJ1-2; D is undetermined. Germline V gene data show CDR1 as GTSNPN and CDR2 as SVGIG (reference sequence). The CDR3 is 9 residues long. Trimming removed 6 bases at V and 4 bases at J, with 3 bases between.